The 25 T cell receptor beta chains below were found in one sample sequenced in a study of memory CD4+ T cells and cytomegalovirus serostatus. Libraries were prepared by immunoSEQ multiplex PCR; TCRdb keeps only in-frame clonotypes and omits some of them. Of tens of thousands of clones in the sample, approximately 80% are singletons; the top ten hold 0.75% to 0.9%. Single viable CD3+CD4+CD8-CD45RO+ cells were sorted as the memory CD4+ T cells. The sample comprised memory CD4+ T cells from blood. These receptors were collected from an adult in good health and CMV-seronegative.

CDR3 loop: CASTARLAGEIEQFF. The CDR3 nucleotides are TGTGCCAGCACTGCAAGACTAGCGGGGGAAATTGAGCAGTTCTTC. J is TRBJ2-1 and V is TRBV6-1, with 12 nucleotides matching TRBD2. The CDR3 is made up of 15 amino acids. V was clipped by 7 bases and J by 9 bases; unmatched bases: 10. Per the germline V gene, CDR1 is MNHNS and CDR2 is SASEGT.

The CDR3 reads CASARRTDTEAFF. CDR3 sequence (DNA): TGCGCCAGCGCGCGTAGGACGGACACTGAAGCTTTCTTT. The chain recombines TRBV5-1 with TRBJ1-1; unclear D gene. The CDR3 is 13 amino acids. CDR1 is SGHRS and CDR2 is YFSETQ in the germline V gene. V gave up 7 bases and J gave up 3 bases, with 13 bases separating them.

This sequence joins TRBV9 and TRBJ1-2, with 7 nucleotides matching TRBD1. Germline-derived CDR1 and CDR2 are SGDLS and YYNGEE. J gave up 2 bases and V 1 base, and 11 bases lay outside the gene matches. The CDR3 sequence is 17 residues long. The CDR3: CASSVRGDSVTNYGYTF. The CDR3 coding sequence is TGTGCCAGCAGCGTACGGGGGGACAGCGTCACCAACTATGGCTACACCTTC.

The chain joins TRBV7-9 to TRBJ2-3; 7 nucleotides match TRBD1. This CDR3 has 16 amino acids. J gave up 6 bases and V 4 bases, and 13 bases lay outside the gene matches. Germline CDR1 SEHNR, CDR2 FQNEAQ (reference sequence). CDR3 nucleotides: TGTGCCAGCAGCTCCAAACCGGGACAGCATATGGATACGCAGTATTTT. As protein: CASSSKPGQHMDTQYF.

The V gene is TRBV10-3, the J gene TRBJ1-1; 7 positions match TRBD1. The CDR3 contains 17 residues. Germline assignment: CDR1 ENHRY and CDR2 SYGVKD. Trimming removed 4 bases from V and 8 bases from J; junction bases left unmatched: 19. CDR3 protein: CAISGHDRDGGTQEAFF. CDR3 coding DNA: TGTGCCATCAGTGGTCACGACAGGGATGGGGGTACCCAAGAAGCTTTCTTT.

The chain uses TRBV6-6 and TRBJ2-2; the match to TRBD2 covers 8 bases. CDR1 and CDR2 (germline): MNHNY, SVGAGI (reference sequence). The V segment lost 8 bases and the J segment 1 base; nucleotides outside the gene matches: 6. This CDR3 region has 15 residues. CDR3 sequence reads: CASLLAEGNTGELFF. The CDR3 DNA reads TGTGCCAGCCTACTAGCGGAAGGGAACACCGGGGAGCTGTTTTTT.

The chain carries TRBV29-1 and TRBJ2-7; D ambiguous. Germline V gene data show CDR1 as SQVTM and CDR2 as ANQGSEA. Trimming pared 3 bases from V and 3 bases from J, leaving 6 bases between. CDR3 size: 11 residues. CDR3 DNA: TGCAGCGTTGAGAATCACTACGAGCAGTACTTC. This sequence encodes CSVENHYEQYF.

This clone was seen a few times. The V call is TRBV5-1, the J call TRBJ2-2; tentative D call: TRBD1 (6 bases). The CDR3 extends over 15 amino acids. Germline CDR1 and CDR2: SGHRS and YFSETQ. The V and J ends lost 0 bases and 5 bases respectively, with 11 bases between them. The CDR3 nucleotides are TGCGCCAGCAGCTTGGCGCCGGGACAAACCGGGGAGCTGTTTTTT. It specifies CASSLAPGQTGELFF.

The chain uses TRBV19 and TRBJ1-5, with D maybe TRBD1 (5 bases). Germline lookup yields CDR1 LNHDA and CDR2 SQIVND (reference sequence). The CDR3 spans 14 residues. V lost 3 bases and J lost 2, with 8 bases in between. The CDR3 sequence: CASSILGGNQPQHF. As DNA, the CDR3 is TGTGCCAGTAGTATCTTGGGGGGCAATCAGCCCCAGCATTTT.

The chain joins TRBV6-5 to TRBJ1-5; the D is unclear. The ends were cut back, 5 bases at V and 0 bases at J, with 5 bases in the middle. The CDR3 length is 13 residues. In germline, CDR1 is MNHEY, CDR2 SVGAGI. CDR3 sequence reads: CASSRYSNQPQHF. The CDR3 DNA reads TGTGCCAGCAGTCGTTATAGCAATCAGCCCCAGCATTTT.

The rearrangement uses TRBV4-3 and TRBJ1-2; 7 bases agree with TRBD1. Per the germline V gene, CDR1 is LGHNA and CDR2 is YSLEER. This CDR3 spans 21 amino acids. Trimming took 4 bases from V and 6 from J; bases not matched to a gene: 29. The chain's CDR3 is CASSRSLILHSIFRGRDGYTF. The CDR3 DNA reads TGCGCCAGCAGCCGGTCCCTGATCCTGCACTCGATTTTCAGGGGGAGGGATGGCTACACCTTC.

This clone was counted once. The V and J genes are TRBV5-5 and TRBJ2-3; the D gene is possibly TRBD1 (5 bases). Germline CDR1 and CDR2: SGHKS and YYEKEE (reference sequence). The V end was cut by 4 bases, the J end by 2 bases, with 23 bases between. CDR3 size: 18 residues. As DNA, the CDR3 is TGTGCCAGCAGCCCGTCCGGGTTAAGGGGAACCTTCACAGATACGCAGTATTTT. Translating it yields CASSPSGLRGTFTDTQYF.

The chain links TRBV7-9 to TRBJ1-2; D remains ambiguous. Germline V gene lookup returns CDR1 SEHNR and CDR2 FQNEAQ (reference sequence). Between the trimmed V and J ends, which lost 5 bases and 6 bases, there was a span of 13 bases. The CDR3 spans 13 residues. Here the CDR3 reads CASSPMAGNGYTF. The DNA for the CDR3 is TGTGCCAGCAGCCCAATGGCGGGAAATGGCTACACCTTC.

The J gene is TRBJ1-6, the V gene TRBV5-1; 8 nucleotides agree with TRBD1. After removal of 5 bases from V and 8 bases from J, the junction contained 9 bases not matched to a gene. Germline assignment: CDR1 SGHRS and CDR2 YFSETQ. The CDR3 is 15 amino acids. The CDR3, as DNA: TGCGCCAGCAGGGGCGGACAGGGTGTGGATTCACCCCTCCACTTT. Its protein is CASRGGQGVDSPLHF.

This clone was observed once. The J gene is TRBJ2-5, the V gene TRBV5-1; TRBD1 aligns across 9 bases. Germline lookup yields CDR1 SGHRS and CDR2 YFSETQ. Germline trimming cut 4 bases from V and 4 bases from J; bases unmatched to any gene: 8. The CDR3 sequence is 15 residues long. CDR3 region: CASSLWLGQGETQYF. For the CDR3, the DNA is TGCGCCAGCAGCCTTTGGCTGGGACAGGGAGAGACCCAGTACTTC.

This chain connects TRBV14 to TRBJ2-7; TRBD1 is a possible D gene (5 bases). From germline, CDR1 is SGHDN and CDR2 FVKESK. Deletions cut 2 bases from V and 3 bases from J, with 14 bases between. This CDR3 has 15 amino acids. DNA for the CDR3: TGTGCCAGCAGCCAACAAGGGGCGTTGGACTACGAGCAGTACTTC. It is translated as CASSQQGALDYEQYF. The complete variable domain, with remaining parts taken from reference TRBV14 and TRBJ2-7, reads EAGVTQFPSHSVIEKGQTVTLRCDPISGHDNLYWYRRVMGKEIKFLLHFVKESKQDESGMPNNRFLAERTGGTYSTLKVQPAELEDSGVYFCASSQQGALDYEQYFGPGTRLTVT.

By share, this clone counts as medium-sized (0.01 to 0.1%). This rearrangement joins TRBV6-6 to TRBJ1-5; D gene uncertain. Trimming left V 2 bases short and J 9 bases short, with 11 bases between. This CDR3 has 13 residues. Germline V lookup: CDR1 MNHNY, CDR2 SVGAGI (reference sequence). This CDR3 reads CASSYPTGGPQHF. Written as DNA, the CDR3 is TGTGCCAGCAGTTACCCAACGGGAGGGCCCCAGCATTTT.

This sequence joins TRBV7-2 and TRBJ1-6, with D possibly TRBD1 on 5 matching bases. Looked up from germline, CDR1 is SGHTA and CDR2 is FQGNSA. This CDR3 is 13 amino acids long. Trimming left V 3 bases short and J 9 bases short, with 9 bases between. This CDR3 reads CASSFNQGSPLHF. CDR3 in DNA: TGTGCCAGCAGCTTTAATCAGGGTTCACCCCTCCACTTT.

The genes are TRBV27 and TRBJ1-5; D unclear. The germline CDR1 and CDR2 sequences are MNHEY and SMNVEV (reference sequence). The length of the CDR3 is 13 residues. Trimming took 5 bases from V and 0 from J, leaving 5 bases between them. CDR3 amino acids: CASSDHSNQPQHF. As DNA, the CDR3 is TGTGCCAGCAGTGACCATAGCAATCAGCCCCAGCATTTT.

The genes are TRBV6-6 and TRBJ1-3, with D possibly matching TRBD1 (6 bases). The CDR3 length is 15 residues. Germline V gene lookup returns CDR1 MNHNY and CDR2 SVGAGI (reference sequence). The V gene lost 6 bases and the J gene lost 3 bases, with 15 bases spanning the gap. In nucleotides, the CDR3 is TGTGCCAGCAGAATTGGGGGGGCTGATGGAAACACCATATATTTT. This sequence encodes CASRIGGADGNTIYF.

In this sample, this clone turned up a few times. The chain uses TRBV11-3 and TRBJ2-7; D is possibly TRBD1 (6 bases). Germline assignment: CDR1 SGHNT and CDR2 YENEEA. This CDR3 comprises 12 residues. Trimming left V 6 bases short and J 6 bases short, with 12 bases between. CDR3 in DNA: TGTGCCAGCAGTTACAGGGATGGCGAGCAGTACTTC. This sequence encodes CASSYRDGEQYF.

The chain carries TRBV9 and TRBJ2-7, with D possibly TRBD2 on 5 matching bases. V was pared by 0 bases and J by 0 bases, with 7 bases between. The CDR3 length is 14 residues. Germline-derived CDR1 and CDR2 are SGDLS and YYNGEE. This CDR3 reads CASSVEGSSYEQYF. DNA for the CDR3: TGTGCCAGCAGCGTAGAAGGGAGCTCCTACGAGCAGTACTTC.

This chain joins TRBV5-6 and TRBJ2-5; 12 bases agree with TRBD2. The CDR3 is 15 amino acids. V dropped 4 bases and J dropped 4; count of bases not matched to a gene: 5. In germline, CDR1 is SGHDT, CDR2 YYEEEE. CDR3 DNA sequence: TGTGCCAGCAGCGACCTAGCGGGGGGGTCAGAGACCCAGTACTTC. Translation: CASSDLAGGSETQYF.

This clone appeared once. The chain carries TRBV4-1 and TRBJ1-1; D is ambiguous. This CDR3 is 15 amino acids long. Germline lookup yields CDR1 MGHRA and CDR2 YSYEKL. Trimming pared 0 bases from V and 2 bases from J, leaving 10 bases between. In nucleotides, the CDR3 is TGCGCCAGCAGCCAAGATTTTCGAGGAAACACTGAAGCTTTCTTT. Amino acids: CASSQDFRGNTEAFF.

The V call is TRBV5-1, the J call TRBJ2-7, with no clear D. Trimming removed 0 bases from V and 6 bases from J, with 10 bases in between. The germline gives CDR1 SGHRS, CDR2 YFSETQ. This CDR3 is 13 amino acids long. CDR3 in amino acids: CASSLDRPIEQYF. In DNA form, the CDR3 reads TGCGCCAGCAGCTTGGATCGACCCATCGAGCAGTACTTC.